These 8 T cell receptor beta chains came from one sample sequenced in a study of T cell clones after liver transplantation. Here immunoSEQ multiplex PCR was the method, and the copy in TCRdb shows in-frame clones only, minus some. The sample lists 15,000 to 20,000 clones, around 81% seen once, with roughly 32% in the top ten. Here the sequenced sample was CD8+ T cells from blood, taken roughly 50 months after liver transplant. These receptors all come from a human patient who received a liver transplant. Some T cells may arise from the graft donor.

The chain is built from TRBV27 and TRBJ2-7, with TRBD1 as a possible D gene (5 bases). In germline, CDR1 is MNHEY, CDR2 SMNVEV (reference sequence). Trimming took 2 bases from V and 4 from J, leaving 12 bases between them. CDR3 size: 14 residues. The CDR3 coding sequence is TGTGCCAGCAGTTTAATAGGGAAGGGGTACGAGCAGTACTTC. Translated, it gives CASSLIGKGYEQYF.

This chain links TRBV4-2 with TRBJ2-7, with D possibly matching TRBD1 (5 bases). This CDR3 region has 16 residues. V lost 0 bases to trimming and J lost 2 bases, with 14 bases between them. Germline loops: CDR1 LGHNA, CDR2 YNFKEQ. The CDR3 nucleotides are TGTGCCAGCAGCCAAGATGGTCAGGGTACCACCTACGAGCAGTACTTC. Translated: CASSQDGQGTTYEQYF.

The V call is TRBV9, the J call TRBJ2-2; 8 nucleotides align to TRBD2. The ends lost 0 bases at V and 0 bases at J; junction bases unmatched: 10. The germline V gene has CDR1 SGDLS and CDR2 YYNGEE. The CDR3 spans 19 residues. The chain's CDR3 is CASSVAITVAGTNTGELFF. In DNA, the CDR3 is TGTGCCAGCAGCGTAGCGATTACCGTAGCGGGAACGAACACCGGGGAGCTGTTTTTT.

This chain joins TRBV4-3 and TRBJ2-2; no definite D call. CDR1 and CDR2 (germline): LGHNA, YSLEER. Deletions cut 1 base from V and 2 bases from J, with 5 bases between. The CDR3 spans 14 residues. CDR3 bases: TGCGCCAGCAGCCAAGCCCAAAACACCGGGGAGCTGTTTTTT. Translating gives CASSQAQNTGELFF.

The genes are TRBV29-1 and TRBJ2-7, with unresolved D. This CDR3 comprises 10 residues. Trimming cost V 4 bases and J 8 bases, with 9 bases left between them. CDR1 and CDR2 from the germline V gene are SQVTM and ANQGSEA. The CDR3 DNA sequence: TGCAGCGTTGTTGCAGAAAAGCAGTACTTC. It specifies CSVVAEKQYF.

The V and J genes are TRBV27 and TRBJ1-3; the D is unclear. The V end lost 5 bases, the J end lost 7 bases, and 12 bases lay between the germline ends. CDR1 and CDR2 (germline): MNHEY, SMNVEV (reference sequence). This CDR3 contains 13 residues. Here the CDR3 reads CASSLNLGNTIYF. The DNA for the CDR3 is TGTGCCAGCAGTCTAAACCTCGGGAACACCATATATTTT.

By sample fraction, this clone is medium-sized (0.01 to 0.1%). The rearrangement joins TRBV29-1 to TRBJ1-2; D is possibly TRBD1 (5 bases). The CDR3 runs to 16 residues. The V gene's germline CDR1 is SQVTM and CDR2 ANQGSEA. Trimming took off 3 bases at V and 3 bases at J, with 20 bases between the two ends. The CDR3 DNA follows: TGCAGCGTTGATACTTGGGACGTCCGAAGGGACTATGGCTACACCTTC. It encodes CSVDTWDVRRDYGYTF.

V gene TRBV20-1 combines with J gene TRBJ1-1, with D unresolved. From germline, CDR1 is DFQATT and CDR2 SNEGSKA (reference sequence). This CDR3 is 9 amino acids long. V was cut by 4 bases and J by 6 bases, with 3 bases left in between. CDR3 nucleotides: TGCAGTGCTACGTCTGAAGCTTTCTTT. It is translated as CSATSEAFF.